This entry describes one T cell receptor beta chain. The assay was immunoSEQ multiplex PCR, and TCRdb's table has in-frame clones only and misses some. In the table there are roughly 2.6 million clones, roughly nine tenths of which are singletons. The germline gives CDR1 SNHLY, CDR2 FYNNEI. The CDR3 length is 16 residues. V was pared by 6 bases and J by 5 bases, with 19 bases between. This entry is derived from a study of shared clonotypes between healthy human individuals. The sequencing input was naive CD4+ T cells sorted from blood. Subset in this sample: CD45RA+ positively selected. The chain couples TRBV2 to TRBJ1-4; D is unclear. The origin of this receptor is a man aged 18 to 29 in good health. CDR3 sequence (DNA): TGTGCCAGCAGGGCCGGTTTTTTTTCGACCAATGAAAAACTGTTTTTT. Its translation: CASRAGFFSTNEKLFF.